This TCR beta chain came from a study of monozygotic twins with inflammatory bowel disease. General study findings and limits: By inverse Simpson index, TCRbeta diversity was lower in IBD patients than in healthy co-twins. No detectable difference in repertoire similarity separated concordant from discordant twins, possibly as a result of limited power. Relative to healthy twins, IBD patients had fewer clonotypes in common with others, a gap that was especially apparent with disease activity.

TCRdb reprocessed the 5' RACE reads and keeps a single row for each CDR3 protein, giving no DNA. The sample has about 420,000 distinct CDR3 sequences, and its top ten clones hold around 2.3%. This CDR3 is 14 amino acids long. Germline lookup yields CDR1 SEHNR and CDR2 FQNEAQ (reference sequence). Each donor gave about 2.7 ml of peripheral blood. As for this clonotype: The target antigen is unknown.

The TCR comes from a human donor with ulcerative colitis or Crohn's disease, or a healthy co-twin of an affected twin (not recorded which). The J gene is TRBJ1-2, the V gene TRBV7-9; TCRdb's D call, TRBD1, is unchecked because there is no DNA. What was sequenced was blood. The CDR3 spells CASSFSGAVVGYTF.